The 28 T cell receptor beta chains given below trace back to one sample, sequenced in a study of T cell responses to AZD1222 COVID-19 vaccine. Profiled with immunoSEQ multiplex PCR; TCRdb holds only in-frame clones, not every one. The table shows just under 150,000 clones, with over 85% occurring only once. The source was peripheral blood, collected 28 days after the second AZD1222 dose. Receptors were obtained from an adult who received the AZD1222 COVID-19 vaccine.

This clone came up once. The gene calls are TRBV13 and TRBJ2-1; D unresolved. CDR3 length: 11 amino acids. From germline, CDR1 is PRHDT and CDR2 FYEKMQ (reference sequence). V was clipped by 5 bases and J by 4 bases, with 3 bases between them. CDR3 loop: CASSVYNEQFF. CDR3 nucleotides: TGTGCCAGCAGCGTTTACAATGAGCAGTTCTTC.

The chain joins TRBV12-3 or TRBV12-4 to TRBJ2-7, with D possibly being TRBD1 (6 bases). The CDR3 is 13 amino acids. Trimming took 6 bases from V and 5 from J, leaving 14 bases between them. CDR3 residues: CASRRETGNEQYF. In DNA form, the CDR3 reads TGTGCCAGCAGACGGGAAACAGGGAACGAGCAGTACTTC.

The CDR3: CSASSDRAGDQPQHF. CDR3 nucleotide sequence: TGCAGTGCTAGTTCCGATCGGGCAGGGGATCAGCCCCAGCATTTT. The V call is TRBV20-1, the J call TRBJ1-5, with a weak D call TRBD1 (6 bases). V was trimmed by 3 bases and J by 5 bases, leaving 17 bases between them. Germline V lookup: CDR1 DFQATT, CDR2 SNEGSKA (reference sequence). The CDR3 runs to 15 residues.

This clone has only a few counts. The chain couples TRBV4-3 to TRBJ1-1, with TRBD1 matching 7 bases. V lost 0 bases, J lost 2 bases, and 9 bases stayed unmatched. The CDR3 spans 17 residues. Per germline, CDR1 LGHNA and CDR2 YSLEER. The CDR3 loop reads CASSQDSWTGSNTEAFF. The CDR3 coding sequence is TGCGCCAGCAGCCAAGATTCTTGGACAGGCTCAAACACTGAAGCTTTCTTT.

This sequence joins TRBV19 and TRBJ2-7; D unclear. This CDR3 has 16 amino acids. Germline CDR1 LNHDA, CDR2 SQIVND (reference sequence). The V end was cut by 5 bases, the J end by 0 bases, with 17 bases between. CDR3 loop: CASSPVSGDHSYEQYF. Here the CDR3 DNA reads TGTGCCAGTAGTCCCGTATCAGGAGACCACTCCTACGAGCAGTACTTC.

This chain joins TRBV7-8 and TRBJ1-1, with TRBD1 as a possible D gene (6 bases). This CDR3 is built from 13 residues. V lost 1 base to trimming and J lost 7 bases, with 10 bases between them. Germline CDR1 SGHVS, CDR2 FQNEAQ. The CDR3 coding sequence is TGTGCCAGCAGCTTAGAACAGGGAGGTGAAGCTTTCTTT. This codes for CASSLEQGGEAFF.

This chain uses TRBV7-8 with TRBJ2-3; possibly TRBD2 for D (6 bases). The germline V gene encodes CDR1 SGHVS and CDR2 FQNEAQ. This CDR3 region has 13 residues. Between the trimmed V and J ends, which lost 5 bases and 6 bases, there was a span of 12 bases. This CDR3 is CASSAGTRDTQYF. Here the CDR3 DNA reads TGTGCCAGCAGCGCCGGGACTCGTGATACGCAGTATTTT.

V and J are TRBV30 and TRBJ2-7, with D uncertain. Germline V lookup: CDR1 GTSNPN, CDR2 SVGIG (reference sequence). Trimming stripped 4 bases from V and 3 bases from J, with 10 bases between. The CDR3 is 12 residues long. The CDR3 bases are TGTGCCTGGAACACTGTAAACTACGAGCAGTACTTC. It encodes CAWNTVNYEQYF.

J is TRBJ1-1 and V is TRBV5-4; perhaps TRBD1 as D (5 bases). Per the germline V gene, CDR1 is SGHNT and CDR2 is YYREEE (reference sequence). This CDR3 is built from 14 residues. V was clipped by 4 bases and J by 1 base, with 11 bases between them. CDR3 nucleotides: TGTGCCAGCAGCCATAGGGGAAGGAACACTGAAGCTTTCTTT. As protein: CASSHRGRNTEAFF. Filled out from reference TRBV5-4 and TRBJ1-1, the complete variable domain reads ETGVTQSPTHLIKTRGQQVTLRCSSQSGHNTVSWYQQALGQGPQFIFQYYREEENGRGNFPPRFSGLQFPNYSSELNVNALELDDSALYLCASSHRGRNTEAFFGQGTRLTVV.

This sequence joins TRBV7-9 and TRBJ2-1, with D unresolved. CDR3 length: 14 amino acids. Germline CDR1 SEHNR, CDR2 FQNEAQ (reference sequence). The V gene lost 7 bases and the J gene lost 0 bases, with 10 bases spanning the gap. The CDR3 nucleotides read TGTGCCAGCATTCCTCCGAGCTCCTACAATGAGCAGTTCTTC. This sequence encodes CASIPPSSYNEQFF.

This clone was seen just once. The chain combines TRBV6-2 or TRBV6-3 with TRBJ2-7, with 8 nucleotides matching TRBD1. The ends lost 5 bases at V and 4 bases at J; junction bases unmatched: 10. Per the germline V gene, CDR1 is MNHEY and CDR2 is SVGEGT. This CDR3 has 15 residues. CDR3 sequence (DNA): TGTGCCAGCAGTAGACAGGGGACAGGTATTTACGAGCAGTACTTC. This encodes CASSRQGTGIYEQYF.

V usage is TRBV6-5 and J usage is TRBJ2-7; 10 bases line up with TRBD1. Germline CDR1 is MNHEY and CDR2 is SVGAGI. With V trimmed by 2 bases and J by 5 bases, 9 bases remained unmatched. There are 16 residues in the CDR3. The CDR3 DNA sequence: TGTGCCAGCAGTTACGGGGGGGGACAGGGGAACGACGAGCAGTACTTC. Its translation: CASSYGGGQGNDEQYF.

This chain connects TRBV19 to TRBJ1-2, with D uncertain. V dropped 3 bases and J dropped 8 bases, with 25 bases sitting between them. CDR1 and CDR2 (germline): LNHDA, SQIVND (reference sequence). This CDR3 is 17 amino acids long. This CDR3 reads CASSMDISALRPRGYTF. In DNA, the CDR3 is TGTGCCAGTAGTATGGATATCTCAGCCCTTAGACCGCGGGGCTACACCTTC.

This clone was seen a handful of times. The V gene is TRBV14, the J gene TRBJ1-2; 12 bases line up with TRBD1. The CDR3 sequence is 13 residues long. The germline V gene encodes CDR1 SGHDN and CDR2 FVKESK. J was trimmed by 7 bases and V by 4 bases; bases with no gene match: 1. The CDR3: CASSRDRGPGYTF. The CDR3, as DNA: TGTGCCAGCAGCCGGGACAGGGGGCCTGGCTACACCTTC.

In this sample, this clone turned up once. V is TRBV2 and J is TRBJ2-7; 8 nucleotides agree with TRBD1. V gave up 3 bases and J gave up 6 bases; unmatched junction bases: 7. Germline loops: CDR1 SNHLY, CDR2 FYNNEI. CDR3 length equals 14 residues. CDR3 in DNA: TGTGCCAGCAGTGACCCGGACAGGGTTCGCGAGCAGTACTTC. Translation gives CASSDPDRVREQYF.

In DNA form, the CDR3 reads TGTGCCAGCAGCGGCCGGGGCCCCGTGAATGAGCAGTTCTTC. Its protein product is CASSGRGPVNEQFF. The chain links TRBV9 to TRBJ2-1, with D perhaps TRBD1 or TRBD2 (5 bases each). Germline V CDR1 and CDR2: SGDLS, YYNGEE. This CDR3 contains 14 residues. V was shortened by 3 bases and J by 7 bases, with 14 bases between the two germline ends.

V and J are TRBV9 and TRBJ1-3, with TRBD1 as a possible D gene (5 bases). Germline V gene data show CDR1 as SGDLS and CDR2 as YYNGEE. The length of the CDR3 is 15 residues. Trimming shortened V by 1 base and J by 2 bases, and 10 bases separated the two germline ends. This CDR3 reads CASSVSGGAGNTIYF. DNA for the CDR3: TGTGCCAGCAGCGTAAGCGGGGGGGCTGGAAACACCATATATTTT.

The J gene is TRBJ2-5, the V gene TRBV29-1; 12 bases line up with TRBD1. This CDR3 has 15 residues. With V trimmed by 7 bases and J by 5 bases, 11 bases remained unmatched. Germline lookup yields CDR1 SQVTM and CDR2 ANQGSEA. CDR3 amino acids: CSADRGQGAGETQYF. CDR3 sequence (DNA): TGCAGCGCTGACAGGGGACAGGGGGCTGGGGAGACCCAGTACTTC.

The chain has TRBV30 and TRBJ2-7, with 8 bases matching TRBD2. Looked up from germline, CDR1 is GTSNPN and CDR2 is SVGIG (reference sequence). Trimming at V came to 3 bases and at J to 5 bases, leaving 9 bases not matched to a gene. The CDR3 is 14 residues long. The CDR3 is CAWRKSGSVHEQYF. The CDR3 DNA is TGTGCCTGGAGGAAGAGCGGGAGTGTCCACGAGCAGTACTTC.

V usage is TRBV6-2 or TRBV6-3 and J usage is TRBJ1-1; 7 bases are a match to TRBD1. This CDR3 has 13 residues. V lost 4 bases and J lost 3; bases outside the gene matches: 2. Germline V CDR1 and CDR2: MNHEY, SVGEGT. The CDR3 DNA follows: TGTGCCAGCAGTTTCACAGGGGACACTGAAGCTTTCTTT. As protein: CASSFTGDTEAFF.

About this clone itself: It is unclear where the CDR3 begins or ends on the DNA, so no DNA is shown, and the CDR3 is as TCRdb lists it. The rearrangement links TRBV12-1 to TRBJ2-3; TRBD1 is the table's D call, not checked against the DNA. TRBV12-1 is reported as a pseudogene. The CDR3 length equals 16 residues, ends included. The CDR3 loop reads CASLPVGRGATDTQYF.

J is TRBJ1-1 and V is TRBV11-1; D unclear. Germline values: CDR1 SGHAT, CDR2 FQDESV (reference sequence). The CDR3 spans 13 residues. With 6 bases removed from V and 1 base from J, the gap between germline ends came to 9 bases. The CDR3 sequence: CASRNLRNTEAFF. For the CDR3, the DNA is TGTGCCAGCAGAAACCTGAGGAACACTGAAGCTTTCTTT.

The chain has TRBV9 and TRBJ2-3; 12 nucleotides agree with TRBD2. In germline, CDR1 is SGDLS, CDR2 YYNGEE. The CDR3 covers 22 residues. V shed 4 bases, J shed 9 bases, and the junction held 30 bases outside the gene matches. The CDR3 nucleotides are TGTGCCAGCAGCCCCCCGGTCGGGCTAGCGGGAGGGGGTGAACGATTGGGGTGGACGCAGTATTTT. This codes for CASSPPVGLAGGGERLGWTQYF.

This chain joins TRBV6-5 and TRBJ2-3; TRBD2 matches at 12 bases. The CDR3 covers 15 residues. Trimming removed 2 bases from V and 6 bases from J; junction bases left unmatched: 3. CDR1 and CDR2 from the germline V gene are MNHEY and SVGAGI. The CDR3 loop is CASSYGLAGRDTQYF. The CDR3 coding sequence is TGTGCCAGCAGTTACGGACTAGCGGGAAGGGATACGCAGTATTTT.

This clone showed up just once. Here the CDR3 DNA reads TGTGCCAGCAGCTTATACGCAGACGCCTACGAGCAGTACTTC. Translated, it gives CASSLYADAYEQYF. The V call is TRBV7-3, the J call TRBJ2-7, with D unclear. Germline V gene sequence: CDR1 SGHTA, CDR2 FQGTGA. Trimming pared 2 bases from V and 2 bases from J, leaving 10 bases between. The CDR3 extends over 14 amino acids.

This clone has a handful of counts. The chain recombines TRBV4-1 with TRBJ1-4, with no clear D. V was clipped by 0 bases and J by 2 bases, with 10 bases between them. CDR1 MGHRA and CDR2 YSYEKL come from the germline V gene. The CDR3 extends over 16 amino acids. The CDR3 here is CASSQEAGFTNEKLFF. The CDR3 nucleotides read TGCGCCAGCAGCCAAGAGGCGGGGTTCACTAATGAAAAACTGTTTTTT.

The chain couples TRBV7-9 to TRBJ1-1; D might be TRBD1 (5 bases). V was cut by 5 bases and J by 9 bases, with 19 bases left in between. Germline V gene lookup returns CDR1 SEHNR and CDR2 FQNEAQ (reference sequence). The length of the CDR3 is 14 residues. CDR3 residues: CASSRSEAGAKAFF. CDR3 coding DNA: TGTGCCAGCAGCCGTAGCGAGGCCGGGGCAAAAGCTTTCTTT. Full variable domain (missing parts from reference TRBV7-9 and TRBJ1-1): DTGVSQNPRHKITKRGQNVTFRCDPISEHNRLYWYRQTLGQGPEFLTYFQNEAQLEKSRLLSDRFSAERPKGSFSTLEIQRTEQGDSAMYLCASSRSEAGAKAFFGQGTRLTVV.

V is TRBV19 and J is TRBJ2-3; 7 positions agree with TRBD1. The length of the CDR3 is 17 residues. Trimming removed 3 bases from V and 0 bases from J; junction bases left unmatched: 9. Germline-derived CDR1 and CDR2 are LNHDA and SQIVND (reference sequence). CDR3 loop: CASSIRIGQASTDTQYF. The CDR3 DNA reads as TGTGCCAGTAGTATTAGAATTGGACAGGCTAGCACAGATACGCAGTATTTT.